The next 27 T cell receptor beta chains were all read from a single sample in a study of blood T cells in healthy people across ages. Next came a second PCR, run for about 6 to 11 cycles, which used a sample-barcoded 5' primer along with a J-beta primer mix. One entry per CDR3 protein, called by TCRdb with MiXCR from the 5' RACE reads. The sample records 600,000 to 850,000 distinct CDR3 sequences, 35% to 45% being singletons. Sequencing was performed on blood. Receptors originate from a woman aged 55-75 years in good health.

On this clonotype itself: Its ends do not fully match the called genes, so a read error is possible. The genes are TRBV11-2 and TRBJ1-2, with 7 positions matching TRBD1. The CDR3 spans 13 residues. The germline gives CDR1 SGHAT, CDR2 FQNNGV. CDR3 nucleotide sequence: TGCGCCTCGGGGACAGCCGCTAACTATGGCTACACCTTC. Translated: CASGTAANYGYTF. Full variable domain (rest looked up from reference TRBV11-2 and TRBJ1-2): EAGVAQSPRYKIIEKRQSVAFWCNPISGHATLYWYQQILGQGPKLLIQFQNNGVVDDSQLPKDRFSAERLKGVDSTLKIQPAKLEDSAVYLCASGTAANYGYTFGSGTRLTVV.

The chain employs TRBV2 and TRBJ2-4; TRBD2 matches 9 bases. The DNA end favors TRBJ2-7, so the J call may be wrong. Looked up from germline, CDR1 is SNHLY and CDR2 is FYNNEI. The CDR3 is made up of 13 amino acids. CDR3 in DNA: TGTGCCATCGGGACTAGCAGAACCTACGAGCAGTACTTC. The encoded protein is CAIGTSRTYEQYF.

The genes are TRBV5-6 and TRBJ2-7, with TRBD1 matching over 8 bases. Losses at the gene ends were 0 bases for V and 5 bases for J; bases not matched to a gene: 10. The germline gives CDR1 SGHDT, CDR2 YYEEEE. The CDR3 length is 16 residues. Here the CDR3 reads CASSLEGQVYIHEQYF. CDR3 sequence (DNA): TGTGCCAGCAGCTTGGAGGGACAGGTCTATATCCACGAGCAGTACTTC.

The CDR3 reads CASSSDHYNEQFF. The CDR3 DNA reads as TGTGCCAGCAGCTCAGACCATTACAATGAGCAGTTCTTC. The chain uses TRBV7-2 and TRBJ2-1; D is undetermined. Trimming removed 4 bases at V and 4 bases at J, with 8 bases between. The CDR3 sequence is 13 residues long. The germline V gene has CDR1 SGHTA and CDR2 FQGNSA.

The chain joins TRBV10-1 to TRBJ2-2; 8 bases map to TRBD1. The J segment lost 4 bases and the V segment lost 6 bases, leaving 4 bases of the junction unmatched. This CDR3 spans 14 amino acids. Germline CDR1 reads WNHNN; CDR2 reads SYGVQD (reference sequence). As DNA, the CDR3 is TGCGCCAGCAGCTGGGACAGGACCACCGGGGAGCTGTTTTTT. Translated: CASSWDRTTGELFF.

This clonotype was detected only a few times. The J gene is TRBJ2-3, the V gene TRBV11-1; D possibly uses TRBD1 or TRBD2 (5 bases each). Germline lookup yields CDR1 SGHAT and CDR2 FQDESV (reference sequence). The V and J ends lost 1 base and 4 bases respectively, with 24 bases between them. This CDR3 contains 19 residues. The CDR3: CASSLVVFGDVNVADTQYF. The CDR3 region has the DNA TGTGCCAGCAGCTTAGTGGTTTTTGGGGACGTCAACGTCGCAGATACGCAGTATTTT. Full variable domain (remainder filled in from reference TRBV11-1 and TRBJ2-3): EAEVAQSPRYKITEKSQAVAFWCDPISGHATLYWYRQILGQGPELLVQFQDESVVDDSQLPKDRFSAERLKGVDSTLKIQPAELGDSAMYLCASSLVVFGDVNVADTQYFGPGTRLTVL.

This clonotype was counted at least ten times. The rearrangement joins TRBV4-2 to TRBJ2-3; TRBD2 is a possible D gene (6 bases). CDR3 length: 17 amino acids. Germline V lookup: CDR1 LGHNA, CDR2 YNFKEQ. The V end was cut by 0 bases, the J end by 2 bases, with 15 bases between. The CDR3 nucleotides are TGTGCCAGCAGCCAAGATCTTACTAGCCGATCCACAGATACGCAGTATTTT. Translating gives CASSQDLTSRSTDTQYF.

For the CDR3, the DNA is TGCGCCAGCAGCCCCAGCTCGGTAGATACGCAGTATTTT. The encoded protein is CASSPSSVDTQYF. The chain has TRBV4-1 and TRBJ2-3, with unresolved D. Trimming stripped 4 bases from V and 5 bases from J, with 10 bases between. CDR1 is MGHRA, CDR2 YSYEKL, per germline. The CDR3 contains 13 residues.

The V call is TRBV10-3, the J call TRBJ2-7; D not certain. The end of the DNA is better explained by TRBJ2-5, so the J call may be wrong. Germline V lookup: CDR1 ENHRY, CDR2 SYGVKD. The CDR3 has 14 residues. The CDR3 nucleotides read TGTGCCATCAGTGAGTCGTTTTCTAAAGAGACCCAGTACTTC. It is translated as CAISESFSKETQYF.

This clonotype has at least ten counts. V gene TRBV12-3 or TRBV12-4 combines with J gene TRBJ2-5; unclear D gene. The CDR3 covers 14 residues. Trimming removed 5 bases at V and 2 bases at J, with 12 bases between. As DNA, the CDR3 is TGTGCCAGCAGTCTTTGGAAAGCTCAAGAGACCCAGTACTTC. This codes for CASSLWKAQETQYF.

With respect to this clonotype: One junction end does not reproduce the germline sequence, and a read error may be involved. The genes are TRBV27 and TRBJ2-7; either TRBD1 or TRBD2 may supply D (5 bases each). This CDR3 has 14 residues. Germline V gives CDR1 MNHEY, CDR2 SMNVEV (reference sequence). CDR3 protein: CANSQGRTPTKQYF. DNA for the CDR3: TGTGCCAACAGTCAGGGACGGACTCCTACGAAGCAGTACTTC.

The gene calls are TRBV20-1 and TRBJ1-2, with D unclear. Germline CDR1 reads DFQATT; CDR2 reads SNEGSKA (reference sequence). With 3 bases removed from V and 3 bases from J, the gap between germline ends came to 11 bases. This CDR3 is built from 13 residues. The CDR3 DNA reads as TGCAGTGCTAGGGCTGCTAGGGACTATGGCTACACCTTC. This gives the protein CSARAARDYGYTF.

V is TRBV7-2 and J is TRBJ2-1; no definite D call. Germline V gene sequence: CDR1 SGHTA, CDR2 FQGNSA. Trimming removed 5 bases at V and 0 bases at J, with 11 bases between. This CDR3 spans 15 amino acids. The CDR3 loop reads CASSTRRISYNEQFF. Written as DNA, the CDR3 is TGTGCCAGCAGCACCAGACGCATCTCCTACAATGAGCAGTTCTTC.

CDR3 residues: CASSARGRDEQFF. In DNA form, the CDR3 reads TGTGCCAGCAGTGCCAGGGGACGGGATGAGCAGTTCTTC. The chain recombines TRBV7-9 with TRBJ2-1; D perhaps matches TRBD1 (6 bases). CDR1 and CDR2 (germline): SEHNR, FQNEAQ (reference sequence). Trimming removed 6 bases at V and 8 bases at J, with 14 bases between. The CDR3 is 13 residues long.

The rearrangement links TRBV28 to TRBJ1-4; D is ambiguous. Trimming took off 5 bases at V and 7 bases at J, with 14 bases between the two ends. The CDR3 length is 14 residues. Germline V gene sequence: CDR1 MDHEN, CDR2 SYDVKM. This CDR3 is CASSKVLGGEKLFF. The CDR3 nucleotides are TGTGCCAGCAGTAAGGTCCTCGGCGGTGAAAAACTGTTTTTT. The variable domain in full, with the rest retrieved from reference TRBV28 and TRBJ1-4, is DVKVTQSSRYLVKRTGEKVFLECVQDMDHENMFWYRQDPGLGLRLIYFSYDVKMKEKGDIPEGYSVSREKKERFSLILESASTNQTSMYLCASSKVLGGEKLFFGSGTQLSVL.

V gene TRBV20-1 combines with J gene TRBJ2-7; perhaps TRBD2 as D (5 bases). The J call is uncertain, as TRBJ2-4 better fits the DNA end. This CDR3 contains 11 residues. Germline CDR1 DFQATT, CDR2 SNEGSKA (reference sequence). CDR3 nucleotides: TGCGGGAGCCTAGTCAAAAACATTCAGTACTTC. This translates into CGSLVKNIQYF.

The chain combines TRBV4-3 with TRBJ2-1; perhaps TRBD2 as D (6 bases). The CDR3 runs 17 residues. The ends were cut back, 0 bases at V and 2 bases at J, with 14 bases in the middle. Germline-derived CDR1 and CDR2 are LGHNA and YSLEER. This chain's CDR3 is CASSQELSGPAYNEQFF. CDR3 DNA sequence: TGCGCCAGCAGCCAAGAATTGAGCGGGCCCGCCTACAATGAGCAGTTCTTC.

The genes are TRBV11-2 and TRBJ2-1, with 10 bases lining up with TRBD2. CDR1 and CDR2 from the germline V gene are SGHAT and FQNNGV. This CDR3 comprises 14 residues. V lost 5 bases and J lost 15; bases outside the gene matches: 13. The CDR3 sequence: CASSLSGLAGEWFF. In DNA form, the CDR3 reads TGTGCCAGCAGCCTCTCGGGTCTAGCGGGAGAGTGGTTCTTC.

The chain is built from TRBV9 and TRBJ2-7, with 10 bases identical to TRBD1. The germline CDR1 and CDR2 sequences are SGDLS and YYNGEE. The CDR3 runs to 15 residues. J gave up 5 bases and V 0 bases, and 5 bases lay outside the gene matches. CDR3 coding DNA: TGTGCCAGCAGCGTAGGACAGGGGGCGATCCACGAGCAGTACTTC. Amino acid sequence: CASSVGQGAIHEQYF.

The CDR3 loop is CASSLTVLAVYNEQFF. In nucleotides, the CDR3 is TGTGCCAGCAGCTTAACTGTCCTAGCGGTCTACAATGAGCAGTTCTTC. This chain links TRBV7-2 with TRBJ2-1; 7 positions match TRBD2. This CDR3 comprises 16 residues. Per the germline V gene, CDR1 is SGHTA and CDR2 is FQGNSA. V lost 2 bases, J lost 3 bases, and 7 bases stayed unmatched.

V gene TRBV13 combines with J gene TRBJ1-1; TRBD1 matches at 10 bases. CDR1 is PRHDT, CDR2 FYEKMQ, per germline (reference sequence). The CDR3 sequence is 16 residues long. J lost 5 bases, V lost 7 bases, and 13 bases had no gene match. This CDR3 reads CASTRGFRQGATEAFF. In DNA, the CDR3 is TGTGCCAGCACGAGGGGTTTCCGACAGGGGGCAACTGAAGCTTTCTTT.

V and J are TRBV6-2 or TRBV6-3 and TRBJ1-2; D might be TRBD1 (5 bases). There are 14 residues in the CDR3. Germline loops: CDR1 MNHEY, CDR2 SVGEGT. The germline V and J ends were trimmed by 4 bases and 7 bases, with 16 bases remaining between them. The CDR3 protein is CASSWGPDFGGYTF. The CDR3 DNA reads as TGTGCCAGCAGTTGGGGACCGGACTTTGGTGGCTACACCTTC.

This clonotype was seen only a few times. The chain couples TRBV6-6 to TRBJ1-2; D possibly corresponds to TRBD1 (6 bases). Germline CDR1 reads MNHNY; CDR2 reads SVGAGI (reference sequence). The CDR3 length is 13 residues. Between the trimmed V and J ends, which lost 5 bases and 4 bases, there was a span of 11 bases. CDR3 protein: CASSVQGAYGYTF. CDR3 sequence (DNA): TGTGCCAGCAGTGTACAGGGTGCCTATGGCTACACCTTC.

The chain joins TRBV7-3 to TRBJ2-6; 11 bases agree with TRBD2. The V segment lost 5 bases and the J segment 1 base; nucleotides outside the gene matches: 10. The germline V gene has CDR1 SGHTA and CDR2 FQGTGA. This CDR3 region has 19 residues. Here the CDR3 reads CASSNPTSGVSSGANVLTF. DNA for the CDR3: TGTGCCAGCAGCAATCCGACTAGCGGGGTGTCATCTGGGGCCAACGTCCTGACTTTC.

This clonotype showed up many times. The chain carries TRBV20-1 and TRBJ1-6; D call uncertain. The CDR3 is made up of 14 amino acids. V was clipped by 6 bases and J by 7 bases, with 16 bases between them. Germline loops: CDR1 DFQATT, CDR2 SNEGSKA (reference sequence). The CDR3 coding sequence is TGCAGTGCCCCTCAAGGGAGCAGAAATTCACCCCTCCACTTT. Translation gives CSAPQGSRNSPLHF.

This chain joins TRBV3-1 and TRBJ2-7; 12 nucleotides agree with TRBD2. V shed 6 bases and J 3 bases; nucleotides not matched to a gene: 6. CDR3 length: 15 residues. Germline values: CDR1 LGHDT, CDR2 YNNKEL (reference sequence). The CDR3 spells CASRPGLAGNYEQYF. The CDR3, as DNA: TGTGCCAGCAGGCCCGGACTAGCGGGGAACTACGAGCAGTACTTC.

A remark on this clonotype: A read error may produce the germline difference seen at one junction end. This chain uses TRBV4-1 with TRBJ2-5, with 7 bases lining up with TRBD2. The CDR3 consists of 16 residues. CDR1 and CDR2 (germline): MGHRA, YSYEKL. Written as DNA, the CDR3 is TGCGCCAGCAGCCCCCTGGGGCGGGAGCCCCAAGAGACCCGGTACTTC. Residues: CASSPLGREPQETRYF.